This TCR beta chain was identified during a study of T cells after yellow fever vaccination. Study conclusions and caveats: Re-detected after boosting: most primary clones, 96% of CD4 and about 85% of CD8.

5'RACE template switching generated TCR cDNA, adding a universal primer site and UMIs. TCRdb analysed the 5' RACE reads with MiXCR anew, one entry per CDR3 protein. The data hold 620,000 or so distinct CDR3 sequences, with about 12% observed a single time. CDR3 length: 13 amino acids. Germline loops: CDR1 SNHLY, CDR2 FYNNEI. V lost 8 bases to trimming and J lost 2 bases, with 12 bases between them. On this clonotype itself: Its target is unknown.

Sequencing used PBMCs, obtained on the day of the yellow fever booster vaccination. The sequence derives from a man between 25 and 39 years old who received the YFV17D yellow fever vaccine. The chain is built from TRBV2 and TRBJ2-5, with D perhaps matching TRBD1 or TRBD2 (5 bases each). The CDR3 DNA is TGTGCCAGCGTGGGGGACCAGCAAGAGACCCAGTACTTC. Amino acids: CASVGDQQETQYF. Full variable domain (outside the CDR3, taken from reference TRBV2 and TRBJ2-5): EPEVTQTPSHQVTQMGQEVILRCVPISNHLYFYWYRQILGQKVEFLVSFYNNEISEKSEIFDDQFSVERPDGSNFTLKIRSTKLEDSAMYFCASVGDQQETQYFGPGTRLLVL.